The rows below give T cell receptor beta chains drawn from one sample of a study of CD8+ T cells in alopecia areata. Produced via immunoSEQ multiplex PCR; TCRdb's table is partial and in-frame only. The sample shows around 250,000 clones, roughly two thirds of them seen only once. The specimen comprised CD4+ T cells sorted from blood, sampled at week 0. The receptors were gathered from a human donor with alopecia areata. Each CDR3 is given with its conserved first and last residue. Fields, in order: clone size, J gene, V gene, D gene, CDR3 protein, CDR3 DNA. A D gene is named only where the DNA matches it firmly. Not every row has a clone size; where given, it reads once, few, many or a size class.

. | TRBJ2-5 | TRBV2 | . | CAVGTLVRETQYF | TGTGCCGTAGGGACTCTAGTCAGGGAGACCCAGTACTTC
few | TRBJ2-5 | TRBV18 | . | CASSLAAPGTQYF | TGTGCCAGCTCGTTGGCGGCCCCGGGGACCCAGTACTTC
. | TRBJ1-1 | TRBV30 | . | CAWKKGPLNTEAFF | TGTGCCTGGAAGAAAGGACCGCTAAACACTGAAGCTTTCTTT
. | TRBJ1-5 | TRBV19 | . | CASSKGRSAGTNQPQHF | TGTGCCAGTAGCAAGGGTAGATCGGCAGGGACCAATCAGCCCCAGCATTTT
. | TRBJ2-7 | TRBV7-2 | . | CASSRPLWTDYEQYF | TGTGCCAGCAGTCGACCCTTGTGGACAGATTACGAGCAGTACTTC
. | TRBJ2-1 | TRBV5-6 | . | CASSLGTQYLKNEQFF | TGTGCCAGCAGCTTGGGAACACAGTATCTCAAAAATGAGCAGTTCTTC
. | TRBJ2-5 | TRBV7-8 | . | CASSLGVGIRGEETQYF | TGTGCCAGCAGCTTAGGAGTTGGCATCAGAGGGGAAGAGACCCAGTACTTC
. | TRBJ2-2 | TRBV30 | . | CAWMKGLGELFF | TGTGCCTGGATGAAGGGGTTGGGGGAGCTGTTTTTT
. | TRBJ2-7 | TRBV11-2 | TRBD2 | CASSSTSGVLHEQYF | TGTGCCAGCAGCTCGACTAGCGGGGTCCTCCACGAGCAGTACTTC
. | TRBJ2-2 | TRBV9 | . | CASSVELLPNTGELFF | TGTGCCAGCAGCGTAGAGCTTCTCCCGAACACCGGGGAGCTGTTTTTT
. | TRBJ1-1 | TRBV30 | . | CAWSGRQREAFF | TGTGCCTGGAGTGGGCGACAACGGGAAGCTTTCTTT
. | TRBJ2-3 | TRBV30 | . | CAWSVRQVFTDTQYF | TGTGCCTGGAGTGTACGACAGGTTTTTACAGATACGCAGTATTTT
. | TRBJ2-3 | TRBV30 | TRBD1 | CAWRREGTGAQYF | TGTGCCTGGAGGCGCGAAGGGACAGGCGCGCAGTATTTT
few | TRBJ2-7 | TRBV7-6 | . | CASSLGYRDDEQYF | TGTGCCAGCAGCTTAGGGTATCGGGATGACGAGCAGTACTTC
. | TRBJ1-1 | TRBV6-5 | . | CASSPWRGSREAFF | TGTGCCAGCAGTCCTTGGAGGGGCTCGCGCGAAGCTTTCTTT
. | TRBJ2-1 | TRBV7-9 | . | CASSSRTTATHYNEQFF | TGTGCCAGCAGCTCACGGACTACCGCTACCCACTACAATGAGCAGTTCTTC
. | TRBJ2-3 | TRBV15 | . | CATSDNREGDTQYF | TGTGCCACCAGCGATAACAGGGAGGGAGATACGCAGTATTTT
few | TRBJ2-5 | TRBV13 | TRBD1 | CASSQGTGTSQETQYF | TGTGCCAGCAGCCAAGGGACAGGAACCTCCCAAGAGACCCAGTACTTC
. | TRBJ2-3 | TRBV20-1 | . | CSASLADTQYF | TGCAGTGCTAGTTTGGCAGATACGCAGTATTTT
. | TRBJ2-3 | TRBV29-1 | TRBD2 | CSVRAGSDTQYF | TGCAGCGTGAGAGCGGGGTCAGATACGCAGTATTTT
. | TRBJ2-6 | TRBV7-6 | . | CASSLYQSSGANVLTF | TGTGCCAGCAGCTTATATCAGAGCTCTGGGGCCAACGTCCTGACTTTC
. | TRBJ1-5 | TRBV29-1 | TRBD1 | CSVTQGAPGISNQPQHF | TGCAGCGTTACCCAGGGGGCGCCGGGCATTAGCAATCAGCCCCAGCATTTT
once | TRBJ1-6 | TRBV5-4 | . | CASSSMDPYNSPLHF | TGTGCCAGCAGCTCCATGGATCCTTATAATTCACCCCTCCACTTT
. | TRBJ2-5 | TRBV5-1 | . | CASSLGWTIETQYF | TGCGCCAGCAGCTTGGGATGGACTATAGAGACCCAGTACTTC
. | TRBJ1-2 | TRBV29-1 | TRBD1 | CSVAGTGYGYTF | TGCAGCGTTGCCGGGACAGGGTATGGCTACACCTTC
. | TRBJ2-7 | TRBV7-9 | TRBD1 | CASTFGTGPYEQYF | TGTGCCAGCACCTTCGGGACAGGGCCCTACGAGCAGTACTTC
. | TRBJ1-5 | TRBV30 | . | CAWSRTASNQPQHF | TGTGCCTGGAGTCGGACAGCTAGCAATCAGCCCCAGCATTTT
. | TRBJ2-6 | TRBV6-6 | . | CASQGEGANVLTF | TGTGCCAGCCAGGGCGAGGGGGCCAACGTCCTGACTTTC
. | TRBJ1-5 | TRBV30 | . | CAWSSGDNQPQHF | TGTGCCTGGAGTTCAGGGGACAATCAGCCCCAGCATTTT
. | TRBJ2-3 | TRBV2 | . | CASNGGVADTQYF | TGTGCCAGCAACGGAGGAGTAGCAGATACGCAGTATTTT
few | TRBJ2-3 | TRBV4-1 | . | CASSQDGRSTWDTQYF | TGCGCCAGCAGCCAAGATGGAAGATCCACGTGGGATACGCAGTATTTT
. | TRBJ1-2 | TRBV30 | . | CAWSPRQPGGYTF | TGTGCCTGGAGTCCTCGACAGCCGGGGGGCTACACCTTC
few | TRBJ2-5 | TRBV10-3 | TRBD1 | CAISRGTGDQETQYF | TGTGCCATCAGCAGGGGGACAGGGGATCAGGAGACCCAGTACTTC
few | TRBJ2-3 | TRBV4-2 | TRBD2 | CASSQELAGYTDTQYF | TGTGCCAGCAGCCAAGAGCTAGCGGGGTACACAGATACGCAGTATTTT
once | TRBJ1-5 | TRBV5-1 | TRBD1 | CASSPTGVGTQPQHF | TGCGCCAGCAGCCCGACAGGGGTGGGAACTCAGCCCCAGCATTTT
. | TRBJ2-5 | TRBV6-5 | . | CASSVVGGRQETQYF | TGTGCCAGCAGTGTGGTGGGCGGGCGTCAAGAGACCCAGTACTTC
. | TRBJ2-7 | TRBV5-1 | TRBD1 | CASSFGTAAYEQYF | TGCGCCAGCAGCTTTGGGACAGCGGCCTACGAGCAGTACTTC
few | TRBJ1-6 | TRBV30 | . | CARGTTVASPLHF | TGTGCCAGGGGGACAACCGTCGCTTCACCCCTCCACTTT
. | TRBJ2-5 | TRBV5-6 | . | CASTYHGETQYF | TGTGCCAGCACTTACCACGGAGAGACCCAGTACTTC
. | TRBJ1-1 | TRBV30 | TRBD1 | CAWSARLRGPNTEAFF | TGTGCCTGGAGTGCCAGACTAAGGGGGCCGAACACTGAAGCTTTCTTT
. | TRBJ2-7 | TRBV25-1 | . | CASSDKIYEQYF | TGTGCCAGCTCGGACAAGATCTACGAGCAGTACTTC
. | TRBJ2-6 | TRBV4-1 | . | CASSPFGVRSGANVLTF | TGCGCCAGCAGCCCGTTCGGGGTCCGCTCTGGGGCCAACGTCCTGACTTTC
once | TRBJ2-5 | TRBV5-6 | TRBD1 | CASSVPRDRGIRETQYF | TGTGCCAGCAGCGTACCCCGGGACAGGGGGATTAGAGAGACCCAGTACTTC
. | TRBJ1-6 | TRBV2 | TRBD1 | CASSRDRTLHSPLHF | TGTGCCAGCAGTCGGGACAGAACTCTTCATTCACCCCTCCACTTT
few | TRBJ2-3 | TRBV5-1 | . | CASSSTGADTQYF | TGCGCCAGCAGCTCGACAGGTGCCGATACGCAGTATTTT
. | TRBJ2-3 | TRBV29-1 | TRBD2 | CSDVSGGLTDTQYF | TGCAGCGACGTTAGCGGGGGACTTACAGATACGCAGTATTTT
. | TRBJ1-1 | TRBV5-1 | . | CASSLANTLNTEAFF | TGCGCCAGCAGCTTGGCAAACACATTGAACACTGAAGCTTTCTTT
. | TRBJ2-1 | TRBV29-1 | . | CSVASTAGNEQFF | TGCAGCGTTGCCTCCACAGCCGGGAATGAGCAGTTCTTC